The 19 T cell receptor beta chains presented below share a single source sample, sequenced in a study of shared clonotypes between healthy human individuals. Naive CD8 cells comprised CD45RO-negative, CCR7-positively selected cells, excluding terminally differentiated effector memory CD45RA+ cells. The protocol was immunoSEQ multiplex PCR, while the TCRdb copy is restricted to in-frame clones and leaves out a portion. The data show around 1.9 million clones, with 90% to 95% seen just once and around 1.7% held by the top ten. The source material was naive CD8+ T cells from PBMCs. These receptors were taken from a man aged 18 to 30 in good health. Some clones in this sample may be carry-over from other donors' samples.

The chain joins TRBV6-5 to TRBJ2-7; D is ambiguous. The ends were cut back, 5 bases at V and 4 bases at J, with 12 bases in the middle. This CDR3 has 13 amino acids. CDR1 and CDR2 (germline): MNHEY, SVGAGI. The CDR3 nucleotides are TGTGCCAGCAGTGTAGGCCCCGGGTACGAGCAGTACTTC. It is translated as CASSVGPGYEQYF.

This chain joins TRBV6-6 and TRBJ2-3; a weak D match, TRBD1 (5 bases). The germline V gene encodes CDR1 MNHNY and CDR2 SVGAGI (reference sequence). The germline V and J ends were trimmed by 10 bases and 3 bases, with 14 bases remaining between them. This CDR3 has 13 amino acids. In DNA, the CDR3 is TGTGCCAACTCCCAGGGTATGACAGATACGCAGTATTTT. Translating gives CANSQGMTDTQYF.

The V gene is TRBV13, the J gene TRBJ2-2; perhaps TRBD1 as D (6 bases). The V gene lost 6 bases and the J gene lost 4 bases, with 12 bases spanning the gap. Germline-derived CDR1 and CDR2 are PRHDT and FYEKMQ (reference sequence). The CDR3 consists of 14 residues. As DNA, the CDR3 is TGTGCCAGCAGTGGACAGACTCTCACCGGGGAGCTGTTTTTT. Its translation is CASSGQTLTGELFF.

The rearrangement links TRBV4-1 to TRBJ2-7; the D call may be TRBD1 or TRBD2 (6 bases each). The CDR3 extends over 14 amino acids. Germline assignment: CDR1 MGHRA and CDR2 YSYEKL. V lost 4 bases and J 2 bases, leaving 12 bases between the germline ends. CDR3 loop: CASSPTRGAYEQYF. CDR3 in DNA: TGCGCCAGCAGCCCTACAAGGGGGGCCTACGAGCAGTACTTC.

The CDR3 sequence: CASEHKGGYTGELFF. The DNA of the CDR3 is TGTGCCAGCGAGCACAAAGGGGGGTACACCGGGGAGCTGTTTTTT. The chain combines TRBV7-9 with TRBJ2-2; D tentatively reads TRBD1 or TRBD2 (6 bases each). This CDR3 is 15 amino acids long. CDR1 is SEHNR, CDR2 FQNEAQ, per germline (reference sequence). With 8 bases removed from V and 3 bases from J, the gap between germline ends came to 16 bases. The variable domain in full, with the rest retrieved from reference TRBV7-9 and TRBJ2-2, is DTGVSQNPRHKITKRGQNVTFRCDPISEHNRLYWYRQTLGQGPEFLTYFQNEAQLEKSRLLSDRFSAERPKGSFSTLEIQRTEQGDSAMYLCASEHKGGYTGELFFGEGSRLTVL.

This chain joins TRBV9 and TRBJ1-2; weak D call: TRBD1 (5 bases). The CDR3 length is 15 residues. Trimming left V 4 bases short and J 0 bases short, with 13 bases between. The V gene's germline CDR1 is SGDLS and CDR2 YYNGEE. CDR3 nucleotide sequence: TGTGCCAGCAGCCCCCGCGGGGGGACTAACTATGGCTACACCTTC. Residues: CASSPRGGTNYGYTF.

Regarding this clone: At one end, the junction sequence differs from germline, possibly due to a read error. The J gene is TRBJ1-1, the V gene TRBV2; D gene ambiguous. Germline loops: CDR1 SNHLY, CDR2 FYNNEI. The CDR3 covers 13 residues. The CDR3 loop is CASSERSNTEAFF. The CDR3 nucleotides are TGCGCCAGCAGTGAAAGGTCTAACACTGAAGCTTTCTTT.

The chain uses TRBV29-1 and TRBJ2-4; D is perhaps TRBD1 (5 bases). The CDR3 runs to 15 residues. Germline V CDR1 and CDR2: SQVTM, ANQGSEA. Trimming pared 1 base from V and 0 bases from J, leaving 10 bases between. The chain's CDR3 is CSVEGTYLAKNIQYF. The CDR3 nucleotides read TGCAGCGTTGAAGGGACATACCTAGCCAAAAACATTCAGTACTTC.

This clone occurred a few times. The chain joins TRBV28 to TRBJ1-1; 9 bases map to TRBD1. Germline CDR1 is MDHEN and CDR2 is SYDVKM. Trimming at V came to 6 bases and at J to 6 bases, leaving 8 bases not matched to a gene. The CDR3 loop spans 14 amino acids. CDR3 DNA sequence: TGTGCCAGCAGCCCGGACAGGGGAAGTGCTGAAGCTTTCTTT. This translates into CASSPDRGSAEAFF.

V and J are TRBV5-1 and TRBJ2-7; TRBD1 might be the D (6 bases). This CDR3 comprises 15 residues. The germline V gene encodes CDR1 SGHRS and CDR2 YFSETQ. V dropped 0 bases and J dropped 4 bases, with 14 bases sitting between them. The CDR3 sequence: CASSLGGPPAYEQYF. The CDR3 DNA sequence: TGCGCCAGCAGCTTGGGGGGGCCACCGGCGTACGAGCAGTACTTC.

This chain connects TRBV10-3 to TRBJ2-1; tentatively, D is TRBD1 (6 bases). The length of the CDR3 is 13 residues. V was shortened by 7 bases and J by 6 bases, with 13 bases between the two germline ends. The V gene's germline CDR1 is ENHRY and CDR2 SYGVKD. CDR3 nucleotides: TGTGCCATCACCCCGACAGGATCCAATGAGCAGTTCTTC. It encodes CAITPTGSNEQFF.

CDR3: CASRFLYEQYF. The DNA for the CDR3 is TGTGCCAGCAGATTCCTCTACGAGCAGTACTTC. V and J are TRBV27 and TRBJ2-7; no firm D call. This CDR3 is 11 amino acids long. Germline assignment: CDR1 MNHEY and CDR2 SMNVEV (reference sequence). Between the trimmed V and J ends, which lost 6 bases and 3 bases, there was a span of 6 bases.

The chain has TRBV19 and TRBJ1-2; D remains ambiguous. Between the trimmed V and J ends, which lost 4 bases and 5 bases, there was a span of 23 bases. The CDR3 runs to 17 residues. The germline V gene has CDR1 LNHDA and CDR2 SQIVND (reference sequence). CDR3 in amino acids: CASSTKTDPYGEYGYTF. In DNA, the CDR3 is TGTGCCAGTAGTACCAAAACCGACCCATATGGGGAGTATGGCTACACCTTC. Supplemented by reference TRBV19 and TRBJ1-2, the full variable domain reads DGGITQSPKYLFRKEGQNVTLSCEQNLNHDAMYWYRQDPGQGLRLIYYSQIVNDFQKGDIAEGYSVSREKKESFPLTVTSAQKNPTAFYLCASSTKTDPYGEYGYTFGSGTRLTVV.

The chain has TRBV7-9 and TRBJ2-7; perhaps TRBD2 as D (5 bases). The V and J ends lost 1 base and 2 bases respectively, with 12 bases between them. The CDR3 has 15 residues. Looked up from germline, CDR1 is SEHNR and CDR2 is FQNEAQ (reference sequence). The CDR3 region has the DNA TGTGCCAGCAGCTTAGGGGGAGATGGCCCCTACGAGCAGTACTTC. Encoded protein: CASSLGGDGPYEQYF.

The V call is TRBV7-9, the J call TRBJ2-7, with 7 bases that match TRBD1. V lost 5 bases, J lost 5 bases, and 9 bases stayed unmatched. This CDR3 spans 14 amino acids. Germline V lookup: CDR1 SEHNR, CDR2 FQNEAQ (reference sequence). The CDR3 DNA reads TGTGCCAGCAGCCTGACAGGGATTAGCCACGAGCAGTACTTC. This encodes CASSLTGISHEQYF.

The rearrangement links TRBV6-1 to TRBJ2-5; 7 bases agree with TRBD2. V lost 8 bases, J lost 2 bases, and 8 bases stayed unmatched. Germline assignment: CDR1 MNHNS and CDR2 SASEGT. This CDR3 has 14 residues. The CDR3 protein is CASPLRGVQETQYF. CDR3 nucleotide sequence: TGTGCCAGCCCGCTTCGGGGGGTTCAAGAGACCCAGTACTTC.

This chain links TRBV15 with TRBJ2-7; TRBD1 matches at 10 bases. This CDR3 has 15 residues. The junction had 9 bases not matched to a gene; V was cut back by 5 bases and J by 5 bases. The germline V gene has CDR1 LNHNV and CDR2 YYDKDF (reference sequence). The CDR3 loop reads CATSGSGDRGHEQYF. The CDR3 coding sequence is TGTGCCACCAGCGGGAGTGGGGACAGGGGACACGAGCAGTACTTC. Looking up the rest from reference TRBV15 and TRBJ2-7 gives the full variable domain: DAMVIQNPRYQVTQFGKPVTLSCSQTLNHNVMYWYQQKSSQAPKLLFHYYDKDFNNEADTPDNFQSRRPNTSFCFLDIRSPGLGDTAMYLCATSGSGDRGHEQYFGPGTRLTVT.

Comment on this clone: Different DNA sequences within this sample yield the same CDR3. V and J are TRBV10-2 and TRBJ2-7; D possibly matches TRBD1 or TRBD2 (5 bases each). This CDR3 region has 13 residues. Germline lookup yields CDR1 WSHSY and CDR2 SAAADI. V was pared by 0 bases and J by 5 bases, with 8 bases between. The CDR3, as DNA: TGCGCCAGCAGTGAGTCGAGGGGAAACGAGCAGTACTTC. The encoded protein is CASSESRGNEQYF.

The rearrangement links TRBV28 to TRBJ2-1; 13 positions match TRBD2. Trimming cost V 6 bases and J 10 bases; bases outside gene matches: 9. Per germline, CDR1 MDHEN and CDR2 SYDVKM. The length of the CDR3 is 15 residues. The CDR3 nucleotides are TGTGCCAGCAGGCCCGGACTAGCGGGAGTAGGAGAGCAGTTCTTC. Protein product: CASRPGLAGVGEQFF. Based on the CDR3 plus reference TRBV28 and TRBJ2-1, the full variable domain is DVKVTQSSRYLVKRTGEKVFLECVQDMDHENMFWYRQDPGLGLRLIYFSYDVKMKEKGDIPEGYSVSREKKERFSLILESASTNQTSMYLCASRPGLAGVGEQFFGPGTRLTVL.